This T cell receptor (beta chain) is from a study of PD-L1 blockade in urothelial cancer. Study in general: At 3 weeks (second dose) and 6 weeks after starting treatment, blood was analyzed. Blood samples had a median of around 150,000 T cells. Study results and limitations: Durable-benefit patients had greater expansion of tumor-associated blood clones at 3 weeks.

Using immunoSEQ multiplex PCR, the repertoire was profiled, and TCRdb retains in-frame clones only, with some absent. Here the sample spans tens of thousands of clones, 60% to 85% being singletons. The CDR3 is 13 residues long. Trimming took 5 bases from V and 9 from J, leaving 14 bases between them. CDR1 and CDR2 from the germline V gene are SGHAT and FQNNGV. Points on this clone: What it recognizes is unknown.

The chain has TRBV11-2 and TRBJ2-1; tentatively, D is TRBD1 (5 bases). The receptor was isolated from a man aged 70-80 years with urothelial cancer. The sequences come from PBMCs, collected around atezolizumab (anti-PD-L1) treatment. The CDR3 sequence is CASSRGRVGEQFF. Written as DNA, the CDR3 is TGTGCCAGCAGCCGTGGCAGGGTCGGTGAGCAGTTCTTC.